This T cell receptor beta chain derives from a study of shared clonotypes between healthy human individuals. Only in-frame clones appear in the TCRdb table, and some are missing; sequencing was by immunoSEQ multiplex PCR. The profile shows roughly 660,000 clones, 90% of them singletons. The V gene's germline CDR1 is MNHEY and CDR2 SMNVEV (reference sequence). This CDR3 contains 14 residues. V lost 6 bases, J lost 5 bases, and 14 bases lay in between. The TCR originated in a man aged 18-30 years in good health. Some clones in this sample may be carry-over from other donors' samples. Sequenced input: memory CD8+ T cells from PBMCs. Subset in this sample: CD45RO+ cells pooled with CCR7-negative TemRA cells. The chain uses TRBV27 and TRBJ1-5; D ambiguous. The CDR3 DNA reads TGTGCCAGCAGCCTGTTCCGACGGGATCAGCCCCAGCATTTT. The encoded protein is CASSLFRRDQPQHF.